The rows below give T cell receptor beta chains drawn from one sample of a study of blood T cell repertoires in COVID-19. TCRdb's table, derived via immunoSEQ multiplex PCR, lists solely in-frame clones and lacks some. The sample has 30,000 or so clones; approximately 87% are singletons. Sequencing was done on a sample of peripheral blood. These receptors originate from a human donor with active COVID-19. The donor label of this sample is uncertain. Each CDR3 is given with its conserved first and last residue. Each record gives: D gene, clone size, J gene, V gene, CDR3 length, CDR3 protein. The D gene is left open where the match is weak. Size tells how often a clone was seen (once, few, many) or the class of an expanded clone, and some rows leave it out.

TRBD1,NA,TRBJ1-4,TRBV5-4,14,CASSLQGQGEKLFF
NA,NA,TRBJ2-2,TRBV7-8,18,CASSLDVRDTDFTGELFF
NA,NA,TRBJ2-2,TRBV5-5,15,CASSQTVTTPGELFF
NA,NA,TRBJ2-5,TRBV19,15,CASRGGRFDWETQYF
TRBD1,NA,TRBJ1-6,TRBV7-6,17,CASSLEDRSSYNSPLHF
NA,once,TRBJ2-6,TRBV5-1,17,CASSLVVGIGGANVLTF
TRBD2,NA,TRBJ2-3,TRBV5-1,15,CASSLASGATDTQYF
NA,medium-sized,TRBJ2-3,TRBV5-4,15,CASSPGHTLTDTQYF
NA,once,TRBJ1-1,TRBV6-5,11,CASTYRGGAFF
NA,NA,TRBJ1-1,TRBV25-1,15,CASSDTTGPNTEAFF
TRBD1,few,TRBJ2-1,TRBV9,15,CASSVEGTARNEQFF
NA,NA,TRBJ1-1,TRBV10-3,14,CAISEGQKNTEAFF
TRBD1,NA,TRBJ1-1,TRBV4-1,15,CASSQVVTGDREAFF
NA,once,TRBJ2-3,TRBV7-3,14,CASSLNGDLDTQYF
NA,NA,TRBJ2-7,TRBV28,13,CASSPIGGYEQYF
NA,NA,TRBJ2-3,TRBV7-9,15,CASSLSGYRTDTQYF
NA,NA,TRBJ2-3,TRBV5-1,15,CASSQVTANSVTQYF
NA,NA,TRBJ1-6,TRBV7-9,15,CASSLLSSYNSPLHF
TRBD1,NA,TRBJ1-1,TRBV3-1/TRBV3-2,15,CASSQSEGASTGAFF
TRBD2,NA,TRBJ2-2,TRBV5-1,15,CASSSSGSGTGELFF
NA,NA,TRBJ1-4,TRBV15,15,CATSGHISLNEKLFF
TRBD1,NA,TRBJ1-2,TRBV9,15,CASSVDRGLDYGYTF
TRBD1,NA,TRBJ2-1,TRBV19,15,CASSPTGGVRNEQFF
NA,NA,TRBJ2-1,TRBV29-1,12,CSVRIEGNEQFF
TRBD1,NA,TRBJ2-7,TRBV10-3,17,CAISESTGTGAPYEQYF
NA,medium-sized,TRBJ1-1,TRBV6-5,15,CASPGQQSGDTEAFF
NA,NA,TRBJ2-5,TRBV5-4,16,CASSFGGRGGQETQYF
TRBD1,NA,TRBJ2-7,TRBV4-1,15,CASSQRGTGMNEQYF
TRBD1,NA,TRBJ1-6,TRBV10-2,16,CASSEISTGDDSPLHF
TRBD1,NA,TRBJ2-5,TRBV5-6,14,CASSGDRGRETQYF
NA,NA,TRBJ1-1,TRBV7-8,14,CASSLARERTEAFF
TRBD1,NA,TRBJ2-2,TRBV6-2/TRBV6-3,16,CASSRLGTGRTGELFF
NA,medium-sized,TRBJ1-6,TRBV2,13,CATRQTNNSPLHF
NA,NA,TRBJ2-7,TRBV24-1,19,CATSGRVPPVIRTLQGTYF
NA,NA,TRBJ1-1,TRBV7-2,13,CASSLEWSTEAFF
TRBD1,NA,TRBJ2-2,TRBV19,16,CASSIKDRVGTGELFF
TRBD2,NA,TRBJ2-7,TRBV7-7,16,CASSPGTSGAYHEQYF
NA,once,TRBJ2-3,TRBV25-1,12,CASVISTDTQYF
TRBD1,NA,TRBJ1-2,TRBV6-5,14,CASFRQGALYGYTF
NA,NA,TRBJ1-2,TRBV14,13,CASSQDRLAAYTF